Shown below are 8 T cell receptor beta chains from a single sample sequenced in a study of patients and donors after allogeneic stem cell transplantation. TCRdb itself ran the RT-PCR reads through MiXCR, one entry per CDR3 protein. The repertoire holds 920,000 or so distinct CDR3 sequences, with about a sixth as singletons. Sequenced sample: blood, either unsorted or a sorted T cell fraction (not recorded which). These receptor sequences come from a human donor who was either an allogeneic HSCT recipient or a stem cell or donor lymphocyte infusion donor (not recorded which). It is not recorded whose cells these are; they may come from a transplant donor.

The CDR3 region is CASSQDRGGVGGNQPQHF. In nucleotides, the CDR3 is TGCGCCAGCAGCCAAGATCGAGGGGGCGTGGGGGGCAATCAGCCCCAGCATTTT. The gene calls are TRBV4-1 and TRBJ1-5; 7 bases are a match to TRBD1. Per the germline V gene, CDR1 is MGHRA and CDR2 is YSYEKL. CDR3 length: 18 amino acids. V was pared by 0 bases and J by 2 bases, with 10 bases of the junction left unmatched.

This clonotype was seen only a few times. The V and J genes are TRBV6-2 or TRBV6-3 and TRBJ1-5, with D maybe TRBD1 (5 bases). This CDR3 contains 16 residues. Germline CDR1 and CDR2: MNHEY and SVGEGT. The V end was cut by 6 bases, the J end by 3 bases, with 18 bases between. CDR3 sequence: CASSSGWSRDNQPQHF. The CDR3 DNA reads as TGTGCCAGCAGCTCCGGCTGGAGCAGGGACAATCAGCCCCAGCATTTT.

This clonotype was detected only a few times. This CDR3 is CASSLEQDYEQYF. The CDR3 bases are TGTGCCAGCAGCTTAGAGCAGGACTACGAGCAGTACTTC. This chain connects TRBV13 to TRBJ2-7; no reliable D call. V lost 1 base, J lost 3 bases, and 7 bases lay in between. Per the germline V gene, CDR1 is PRHDT and CDR2 is FYEKMQ (reference sequence). CDR3 length: 13 amino acids.

This clonotype was seen more than once but under ten times. The chain is built from TRBV4-1 and TRBJ2-3; D is possibly TRBD2 (6 bases). Germline V gives CDR1 MGHRA, CDR2 YSYEKL. The CDR3 contains 14 residues. The V end was cut by 2 bases, the J end by 5 bases, with 11 bases between. This chain's CDR3 is CASSQPTRGDTQYF. DNA of the CDR3: TGCGCCAGCAGCCAACCCACGCGGGGAGATACGCAGTATTTT.

V usage is TRBV18 and J usage is TRBJ2-7; D remains unclear. Germline V CDR1 and CDR2: KGHSH, LQKENI. V was cut by 6 bases and J by 3 bases, with 18 bases left in between. The CDR3 loop spans 15 amino acids. The CDR3 loop reads CASSFWPGPFYEQYF. CDR3 bases: TGTGCCAGCTCCTTTTGGCCGGGCCCCTTCTACGAGCAGTACTTC.

The sample holds many counts of this clonotype. This chain links TRBV4-3 with TRBJ2-5; D possibly matches TRBD1 or TRBD2 (5 bases each). Germline-derived CDR1 and CDR2 are LGHNA and YSLEER. The CDR3 has 15 amino acids. V was cut by 1 base and J by 5 bases, with 14 bases left in between. The CDR3 DNA reads as TGCGCCAGCAGCCAAGTAGTGTACGGGGCGGAGACCCAGTACTTC. Translation: CASSQVVYGAETQYF.

The V and J genes are TRBV20-1 and TRBJ2-7; D is unclear. This CDR3 has 12 amino acids. The ends were cut back, 6 bases at V and 5 bases at J, with 14 bases in the middle. From germline, CDR1 is DFQATT and CDR2 SNEGSKA (reference sequence). The CDR3 DNA is TGCAGTGCCGGATTCGGGTACAACGAGCAGTACTTC. Translating gives CSAGFGYNEQYF.

This clonotype was counted between two and nine times. This chain connects TRBV5-5 to TRBJ2-7, with D possibly matching TRBD2 (6 bases). The CDR3 extends over 15 amino acids. Germline V gene lookup returns CDR1 SGHKS and CDR2 YYEKEE (reference sequence). V gave up 2 bases and J gave up 1 base, with 13 bases separating them. The CDR3 nucleotides are TGTGCCAGCAGCTTCGTGGGGGGTGTTTCCTACGAGCAGTACTTC. Protein sequence: CASSFVGGVSYEQYF.